This T cell receptor (beta chain) was obtained from a study of blood T cell repertoires in COVID-19. Study information: T cells, B-cell-depleted T cells, or PBMCs supplied cDNA or gDNA.

Germline CDR1 reads SGHRS; CDR2 reads YFSETQ. With 0 bases clipped from V and 4 bases from J, the junction kept 2 bases outside the gene matches. The CDR3 has 15 residues. Only in-frame clones appear in the TCRdb table, and some are missing; sequencing was by immunoSEQ multiplex PCR. Of about 34,000 clones in the sample, about 74% are singletons; the top ten hold roughly 17%. The sequence derives from a human donor in a cohort sampled during active COVID-19. The chain couples TRBV5-1 to TRBJ2-3; 10 bases fit TRBD2. Sequencing input: peripheral blood. CDR3 nucleotides: TGCGCCAGCAGCTTGGGGCTAGCGGGAGCAGATACGCAGTATTTT. This translates into CASSLGLAGADTQYF.